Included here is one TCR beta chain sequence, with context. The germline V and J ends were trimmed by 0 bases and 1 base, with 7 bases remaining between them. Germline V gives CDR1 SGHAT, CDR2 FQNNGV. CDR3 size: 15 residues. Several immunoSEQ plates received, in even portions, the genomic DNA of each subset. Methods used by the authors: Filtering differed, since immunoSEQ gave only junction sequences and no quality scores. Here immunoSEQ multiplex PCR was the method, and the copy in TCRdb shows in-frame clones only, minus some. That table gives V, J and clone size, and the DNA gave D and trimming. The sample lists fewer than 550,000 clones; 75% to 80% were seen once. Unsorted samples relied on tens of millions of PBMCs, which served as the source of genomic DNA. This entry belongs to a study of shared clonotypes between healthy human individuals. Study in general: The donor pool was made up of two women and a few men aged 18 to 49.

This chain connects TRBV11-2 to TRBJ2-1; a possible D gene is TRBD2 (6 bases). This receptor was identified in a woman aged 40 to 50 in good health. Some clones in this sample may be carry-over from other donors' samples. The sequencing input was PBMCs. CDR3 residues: CASSLERESYNEQFF. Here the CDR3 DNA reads TGTGCCAGCAGCTTAGAACGGGAGTCCTACAATGAGCAGTTCTTC.